The 30 T cell receptor beta chains presented below share a single source sample, sequenced in a study of Ad26.COV2.S vaccination and SARS-CoV-2 variants. Profiling relied on immunoSEQ multiplex PCR, and the TCRdb table lists in-frame clones only, not all of them. The sample lists 350,000 to 500,000 clones; less than 95% were seen once. The treatment: roughly 19 received Ad26.COV2.S at low or high dose, single or two shots; a few received placebo; per-sample allocation not given. Day 63 following the first vaccine or placebo injection was when the samples were taken. Sequenced here: peripheral blood, sampled in a trial of Ad26.COV2.S vaccine versus placebo. The receptors come from a person between 18 and 65 years old who received the Ad26.COV2.S COVID-19 vaccine or a placebo.

The rearrangement joins TRBV27 to TRBJ2-3; D is unresolved. V lost 7 bases and J lost 0, with 2 bases in between. CDR3 length: 11 amino acids. The V gene's germline CDR1 is MNHEY and CDR2 SMNVEV (reference sequence). The CDR3 sequence is CASMSTDTQYF. The CDR3 DNA sequence: TGTGCCAGCATGAGCACAGATACGCAGTATTTT.

V usage is TRBV4-3 and J usage is TRBJ1-1; D call uncertain. V was shortened by 0 bases and J by 1 base, with 9 bases between the two germline ends. Germline values: CDR1 LGHNA, CDR2 YSLEER. This CDR3 spans 15 amino acids. CDR3 loop: CASSQDRAGNTEAFF. CDR3 in DNA: TGCGCCAGCAGCCAAGATAGAGCAGGGAACACTGAAGCTTTCTTT.

This sequence joins TRBV5-1 and TRBJ2-4; possible D gene TRBD1, 7 bases. The CDR3 totals 15 residues. CDR1 is SGHRS and CDR2 is YFSETQ in the germline V gene. V lost 0 bases, J lost 5 bases, and 12 bases lay in between. The CDR3 region is CASSLAGRGENIQYF. The CDR3, as DNA: TGCGCCAGCAGCTTGGCCGGCAGGGGGGAAAACATTCAGTACTTC.

The chain couples TRBV27 to TRBJ1-5, with 7 positions matching TRBD1. Germline V CDR1 and CDR2: MNHEY, SMNVEV (reference sequence). There are 18 residues in the CDR3. V gave up 5 bases and J gave up 4 bases; unmatched junction bases: 17. CDR3 protein: CASSTLHPGTARNQPQHF. CDR3 DNA: TGTGCCAGCAGTACTCTCCACCCCGGGACAGCAAGAAATCAGCCCCAGCATTTT.

In DNA form, the CDR3 reads TGTGCCAGCTCCCGTCAGGATGCGCAGTACTTC. This sequence encodes CASSRQDAQYF. The J gene is TRBJ2-7, the V gene TRBV18; D is unclear. The V gene's germline CDR1 is KGHSH and CDR2 LQKENI. Trimming removed 6 bases from V and 9 bases from J, with 12 bases in between. CDR3 size: 11 residues.

This chain joins TRBV19 and TRBJ1-3; D not resolved. The germline V and J ends were trimmed by 0 bases and 2 bases, with 8 bases remaining between them. The CDR3 has 15 residues. Germline V gives CDR1 LNHDA, CDR2 SQIVND (reference sequence). As DNA, the CDR3 is TGTGCCAGTAGTATAGAGGGCGAGACTGGAAACACCATATATTTT. Protein sequence: CASSIEGETGNTIYF.

J is TRBJ2-3 and V is TRBV27, with D possibly matching TRBD2 (9 bases). The germline V gene has CDR1 MNHEY and CDR2 SMNVEV (reference sequence). This CDR3 contains 19 residues. Between the trimmed V and J ends, which lost 6 bases and 2 bases, there was a span of 27 bases. In DNA, the CDR3 is TGTGCCAGCAGACCACCGACAGGGGTAAGACTAGCGGACACAGATACGCAGTATTTT. It codes for CASRPPTGVRLADTDTQYF.

V usage is TRBV19 and J usage is TRBJ2-7, with 8 bases identical to TRBD2. CDR1 and CDR2 from the germline V gene are LNHDA and SQIVND (reference sequence). V lost 3 bases and J lost 3; bases outside the gene matches: 13. The CDR3 totals 17 residues. The CDR3 DNA reads as TGTGCCAGTAGTATCGGGACAAGAGCGGGAGCGGGCTACGAGCAGTACTTC. This codes for CASSIGTRAGAGYEQYF. Full variable domain (outside the CDR3, taken from reference TRBV19 and TRBJ2-7): DGGITQSPKYLFRKEGQNVTLSCEQNLNHDAMYWYRQDPGQGLRLIYYSQIVNDFQKGDIAEGYSVSREKKESFPLTVTSAQKNPTAFYLCASSIGTRAGAGYEQYFGPGTRLTVT.

This chain uses TRBV7-9 with TRBJ2-4, with D possibly matching TRBD1 (6 bases). Germline V lookup: CDR1 SEHNR, CDR2 FQNEAQ (reference sequence). This CDR3 region has 16 residues. The germline V and J ends were trimmed by 3 bases and 0 bases, with 12 bases remaining between them. The CDR3 sequence is CASSFTGQLAKNIQYF. The CDR3 region has the DNA TGTGCCAGCAGCTTTACCGGACAGCTAGCCAAAAACATTCAGTACTTC.

The chain has TRBV27 and TRBJ2-3; D is unclear. V was clipped by 3 bases and J by 10 bases, with 5 bases between them. CDR3 length: 10 amino acids. Germline V CDR1 and CDR2: MNHEY, SMNVEV (reference sequence). DNA of the CDR3: TGTGCCAGCAGTTTCGCCCCGCAGTATTTT. It yields the protein CASSFAPQYF.

The V gene is TRBV5-6, the J gene TRBJ2-1, with 11 bases that match TRBD1. CDR1 and CDR2 (germline): SGHDT, YYEEEE. There are 13 residues in the CDR3. V was clipped by 8 bases and J by 7 bases; unmatched bases: 5. CDR3 in DNA: TGTGCCAGTCGGACAGGGGGCCCAAATGAGCAGTTCTTC. Its protein product is CASRTGGPNEQFF.

This clone has just one count. The CDR3 nucleotides are TGTGCCAGCAGCCTTGGCTCGTCAGTGTACAATGAGCAGTTCTTC. Translating gives CASSLGSSVYNEQFF. The rearrangement links TRBV7-3 to TRBJ2-1, with D unclear. The CDR3 sequence is 15 residues long. V lost 5 bases and J lost 4, with 15 bases in between. CDR1 is SGHTA and CDR2 is FQGTGA in the germline V gene.

The chain uses TRBV5-4 and TRBJ2-3; a possible D gene is TRBD2 (6 bases). The V and J ends lost 6 bases and 0 bases respectively, with 11 bases between them. Germline V gene data show CDR1 as SGHNT and CDR2 as YYREEE (reference sequence). CDR3 length: 14 amino acids. CDR3 coding DNA: TGTGCCAGCATGAGGGGACTTAGCACAGATACGCAGTATTTT. Its protein product is CASMRGLSTDTQYF.

Written as DNA, the CDR3 is TGTGCCAGCAGCTCGGTAGGGAACGACTACGAGCAGTACTTC. Protein sequence: CASSSVGNDYEQYF. The chain uses TRBV5-6 and TRBJ2-7; D remains unclear. V was cut by 3 bases and J by 3 bases, with 13 bases left in between. The length of the CDR3 is 14 residues. CDR1 is SGHDT and CDR2 is YYEEEE in the germline V gene.

The chain carries TRBV9 and TRBJ2-3; a weak D match, TRBD2 (6 bases). The V gene's germline CDR1 is SGDLS and CDR2 YYNGEE. The CDR3 contains 15 residues. The V end was cut by 5 bases, the J end by 2 bases, with 15 bases between. The CDR3 DNA reads as TGTGCCAGCAGGAAGGGGCTAGCGACCACAGATACGCAGTATTTT. Translating gives CASRKGLATTDTQYF.

The CDR3 nucleotides read TGTGCCAGCAGCTCGTCGGGCTCAGGGGGAAACACCATATATTTT. Translated, it gives CASSSSGSGGNTIYF. V and J are TRBV6-5 and TRBJ1-3, with a tentative D call TRBD1 (5 bases). The CDR3 loop spans 15 amino acids. Between the trimmed V and J ends, which lost 6 bases and 4 bases, there was a span of 16 bases. Germline V gene data show CDR1 as MNHEY and CDR2 as SVGAGI.

The V and J genes are TRBV4-1 and TRBJ2-6; 10 positions match TRBD2. V shed 3 bases, J shed 2 bases, and the junction held 10 bases outside the gene matches. The CDR3 has 19 residues. CDR1 and CDR2 (germline): MGHRA, YSYEKL. This CDR3 is CASSHPPDLAGAGANVLTF. CDR3 nucleotides: TGCGCCAGCAGCCACCCACCGGACCTAGCGGGAGCTGGGGCCAACGTCCTGACTTTC.

This clone occurred once. The chain is built from TRBV5-4 and TRBJ1-2, with 7 nucleotides matching TRBD1. The V segment lost 4 bases and the J segment 4 bases; nucleotides outside the gene matches: 10. The germline gives CDR1 SGHNT, CDR2 YYREEE (reference sequence). The CDR3 runs to 15 residues. The CDR3 is CASSIDRDPSYGYTF. For the CDR3, the DNA is TGTGCCAGCAGCATAGACAGGGATCCCTCCTATGGCTACACCTTC. Supplemented by reference TRBV5-4 and TRBJ1-2, the full variable domain reads ETGVTQSPTHLIKTRGQQVTLRCSSQSGHNTVSWYQQALGQGPQFIFQYYREEENGRGNFPPRFSGLQFPNYSSELNVNALELDDSALYLCASSIDRDPSYGYTFGSGTRLTVV.

This clone was seen a single time. The chain links TRBV5-1 to TRBJ1-5; D ambiguous. The V and J ends lost 4 bases and 0 bases respectively, with 11 bases between them. The germline gives CDR1 SGHRS, CDR2 YFSETQ. The CDR3 spans 15 residues. Here the CDR3 DNA reads TGCGCCAGCAGCCCAGGACTGTTTAGCAATCAGCCCCAGCATTTT. It encodes CASSPGLFSNQPQHF.

V is TRBV27 and J is TRBJ2-7; D is undetermined. The CDR3 spans 13 residues. Looked up from germline, CDR1 is MNHEY and CDR2 is SMNVEV (reference sequence). The germline V and J ends were trimmed by 3 bases and 4 bases, with 10 bases remaining between them. The CDR3: CASSFVGQYEQYF. DNA for the CDR3: TGTGCCAGCAGTTTCGTAGGTCAGTACGAGCAGTACTTC.

The V gene is TRBV3-1 (or the pseudogene TRBV3-2), the J gene TRBJ2-4; TRBD2 agrees at 11 bases. Germline CDR1 LGHDT, CDR2 YNNKEL (reference sequence). The CDR3 is 16 amino acids. The junction had 6 bases not matched to a gene; V was cut back by 0 bases and J by 8 bases. CDR3 sequence (DNA): TGTGCCAGCAGCCAAGAGTCGTCTAGCGGGAGGCACATTCAGTACTTC. Its translation: CASSQESSSGRHIQYF.

The V call is TRBV7-2, the J call TRBJ1-4; D is ambiguous. Germline V CDR1 and CDR2: SGHTA, FQGNSA. The CDR3 has 13 amino acids. V was cut by 4 bases and J by 8 bases, with 11 bases left in between. DNA of the CDR3: TGTGCCAGCAGCTCAACTTTGCGGGAAAAACTGTTTTTT. Protein: CASSSTLREKLFF.

V gene TRBV10-3 combines with J gene TRBJ2-5; possibly TRBD1 or TRBD2 for D (5 bases each). The CDR3 totals 12 residues. V lost 4 bases to trimming and J lost 3 bases, with 6 bases between them. Germline assignment: CDR1 ENHRY and CDR2 SYGVKD. The CDR3 loop reads CAISGGKETQYF. The CDR3 region has the DNA TGTGCCATCAGTGGGGGGAAAGAGACCCAGTACTTC.

The chain links TRBV25-1 to TRBJ1-4; D unclear. This CDR3 is built from 16 residues. V shed 3 bases and J shed 7 bases, with 18 bases lying between them. The V gene's germline CDR1 is MGHDK and CDR2 SYGVNS. This chain's CDR3 is CASSDPKGRQVEKLFF. The CDR3 nucleotides are TGTGCCAGCAGTGACCCAAAAGGGAGACAAGTTGAAAAACTGTTTTTT. The full variable domain, its missing parts supplied by reference TRBV25-1 and TRBJ1-4, is EADIYQTPRYLVIGTGKKITLECSQTMGHDKMYWYQQDPGMELHLIHYSYGVNSTEKGDLSSESTVSRIRTEHFPLTLESARPSHTSQYLCASSDPKGRQVEKLFFGSGTQLSVL.

As DNA, the CDR3 is TGTGCCACCAGTGATCGACTCCCAGGGAAAAAAGAGACCCAGTACTTC. Its translation is CATSDRLPGKKETQYF. This rearrangement joins TRBV24-1 to TRBJ2-5; TRBD1 is a possible D gene (5 bases). V was cut by 3 bases and J by 3 bases, with 16 bases left in between. This CDR3 has 16 amino acids. Germline loops: CDR1 KGHDR, CDR2 SFDVKD.

The J gene is TRBJ2-7, the V gene TRBV28; TRBD2 matches at 7 bases. V was clipped by 5 bases and J by 2 bases; unmatched bases: 9. Per germline, CDR1 MDHEN and CDR2 SYDVKM. The CDR3 extends over 15 amino acids. CDR3 in amino acids: CASSPLSREPYEQYF. The CDR3 DNA sequence: TGTGCCAGCAGTCCGCTCTCGCGGGAGCCCTACGAGCAGTACTTC.

The chain couples TRBV28 to TRBJ2-2, with 8 nucleotides matching TRBD2. Germline trimming cut 4 bases from V and 6 bases from J; bases unmatched to any gene: 19. The CDR3 contains 19 residues. From germline, CDR1 is MDHEN and CDR2 SYDVKM. The CDR3 bases are TGTGCCAGCAGTTCCCTAGCAAGCGGGAGTTCGTTGGCGGCCGGGGAGCTGTTTTTT. This gives the protein CASSSLASGSSLAAGELFF.

This chain uses TRBV7-9 with TRBJ1-4; D perhaps matches TRBD1 (5 bases). The CDR3 sequence is 14 residues long. The V gene lost 5 bases and the J gene lost 5 bases, with 12 bases spanning the gap. Germline V gene data show CDR1 as SEHNR and CDR2 as FQNEAQ (reference sequence). CDR3 in amino acids: CASSLQTANEKLFF. As DNA, the CDR3 is TGTGCCAGCAGCCTGCAGACAGCCAATGAAAAACTGTTTTTT.

This clone appeared a few times. The CDR3 DNA reads as TGTGCCAGCTCACCAGCCCGGAGCGGGATCACCGGGGAGCTGTTTTTT. Translated, it gives CASSPARSGITGELFF. The rearrangement joins TRBV18 to TRBJ2-2; 7 nucleotides line up with TRBD2. Germline lookup yields CDR1 KGHSH and CDR2 LQKENI. V shed 2 bases, J shed 4 bases, and the junction held 7 bases outside the gene matches. This CDR3 has 16 amino acids.

The chain combines TRBV5-1 with TRBJ1-1; D is uncertain. Trimming cost V 0 bases and J 7 bases, with 10 bases left between them. The CDR3 covers 13 residues. Germline V lookup: CDR1 SGHRS, CDR2 YFSETQ. This CDR3 reads CASSLEGRFEAFF. The CDR3 nucleotides are TGCGCCAGCAGCTTGGAAGGCAGATTTGAAGCTTTCTTT.